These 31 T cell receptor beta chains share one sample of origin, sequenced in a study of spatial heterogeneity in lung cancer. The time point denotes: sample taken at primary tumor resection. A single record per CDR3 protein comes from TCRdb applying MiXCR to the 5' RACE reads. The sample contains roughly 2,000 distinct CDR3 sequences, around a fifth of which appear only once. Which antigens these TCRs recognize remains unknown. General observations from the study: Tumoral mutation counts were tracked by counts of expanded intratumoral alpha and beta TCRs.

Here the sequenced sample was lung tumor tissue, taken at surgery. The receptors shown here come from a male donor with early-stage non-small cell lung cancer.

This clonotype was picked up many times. The CDR3 DNA sequence: TGTGCCACCAGTGACCCGGACAGGGGGTCAGGGAACAATGAGCAGTTCTTC. It specifies CATSDPDRGSGNNEQFF. This chain uses TRBV24-1 with TRBJ2-1; 10 bases are a match to TRBD1. The CDR3 has 17 amino acids. The V and J ends lost 4 bases and 5 bases, in that order; junction bases with no gene match: 10. CDR1 and CDR2 (germline): KGHDR, SFDVKD.

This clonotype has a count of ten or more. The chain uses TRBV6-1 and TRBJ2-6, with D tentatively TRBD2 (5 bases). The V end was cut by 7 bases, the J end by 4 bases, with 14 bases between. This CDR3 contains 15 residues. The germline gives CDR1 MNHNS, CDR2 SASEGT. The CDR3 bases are TGTGCCAGCATCCGCCCGCGGGCCGGGGCCAACGTCCTGACTTTC. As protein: CASIRPRAGANVLTF.

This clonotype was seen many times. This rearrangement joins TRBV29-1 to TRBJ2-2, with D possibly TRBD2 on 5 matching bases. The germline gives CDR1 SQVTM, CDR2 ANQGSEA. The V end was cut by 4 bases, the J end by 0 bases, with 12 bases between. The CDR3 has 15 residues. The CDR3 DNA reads TGCAGCGTTGGGGGAGCGGTAGCGAACACCGGGGAGCTGTTTTTT. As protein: CSVGGAVANTGELFF.

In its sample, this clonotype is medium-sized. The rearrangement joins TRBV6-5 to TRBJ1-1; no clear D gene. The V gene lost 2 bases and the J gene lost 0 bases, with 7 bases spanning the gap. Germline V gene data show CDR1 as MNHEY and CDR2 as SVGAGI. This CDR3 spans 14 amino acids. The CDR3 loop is CASSYPWLNTEAFF. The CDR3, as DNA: TGTGCCAGCAGTTACCCCTGGCTGAACACTGAAGCTTTCTTT.

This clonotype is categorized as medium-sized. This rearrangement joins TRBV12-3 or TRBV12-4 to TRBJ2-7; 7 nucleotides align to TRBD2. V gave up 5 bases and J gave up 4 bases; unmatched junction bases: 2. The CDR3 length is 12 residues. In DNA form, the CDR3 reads TGTGCCAGCAGTGGGGGGGGATACGAGCAGTACTTC. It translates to CASSGGGYEQYF.

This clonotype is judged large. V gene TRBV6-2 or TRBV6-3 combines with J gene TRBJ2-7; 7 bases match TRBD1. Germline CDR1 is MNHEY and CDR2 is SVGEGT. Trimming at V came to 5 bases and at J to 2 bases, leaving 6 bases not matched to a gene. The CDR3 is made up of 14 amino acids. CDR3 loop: CASSRQGEAYEQYF. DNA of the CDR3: TGTGCCAGCAGTCGACAGGGTGAAGCCTACGAGCAGTACTTC.

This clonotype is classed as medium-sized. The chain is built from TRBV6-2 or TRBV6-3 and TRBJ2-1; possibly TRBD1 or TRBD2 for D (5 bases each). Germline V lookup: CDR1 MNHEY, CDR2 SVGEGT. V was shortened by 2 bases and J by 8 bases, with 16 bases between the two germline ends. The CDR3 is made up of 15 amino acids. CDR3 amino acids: CASSYPTSGRDEQFF. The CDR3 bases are TGTGCCAGCAGTTACCCCACGTCGGGGCGGGATGAGCAGTTCTTC.

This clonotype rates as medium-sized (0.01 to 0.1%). The CDR3 spells CASSRGGTVSNYEQYF. The CDR3 DNA reads TGTGCCAGCAGCAGAGGAGGGACAGTCTCTAACTACGAGCAGTACTTC. V usage is TRBV7-2 and J usage is TRBJ2-7; TRBD1 might be the D (7 bases). The CDR3 extends over 16 amino acids. Trimming took 5 bases from V and 3 from J, leaving 20 bases between them. The germline gives CDR1 SGHTA, CDR2 FQGNSA.

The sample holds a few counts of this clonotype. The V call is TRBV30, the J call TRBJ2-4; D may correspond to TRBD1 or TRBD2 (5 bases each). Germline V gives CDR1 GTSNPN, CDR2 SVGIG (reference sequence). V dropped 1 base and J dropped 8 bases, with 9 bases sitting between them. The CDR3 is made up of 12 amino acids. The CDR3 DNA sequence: TGTGCCTGGAGTGGGCAGGGAGACATTCAGTACTTC. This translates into CAWSGQGDIQYF.

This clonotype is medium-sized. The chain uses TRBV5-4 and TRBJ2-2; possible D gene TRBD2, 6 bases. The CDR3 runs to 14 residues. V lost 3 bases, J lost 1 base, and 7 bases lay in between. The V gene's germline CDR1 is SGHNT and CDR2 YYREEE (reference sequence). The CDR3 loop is CASSWGENTGELFF. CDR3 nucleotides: TGTGCCAGCAGCTGGGGGGAGAACACCGGGGAGCTGTTTTTT.

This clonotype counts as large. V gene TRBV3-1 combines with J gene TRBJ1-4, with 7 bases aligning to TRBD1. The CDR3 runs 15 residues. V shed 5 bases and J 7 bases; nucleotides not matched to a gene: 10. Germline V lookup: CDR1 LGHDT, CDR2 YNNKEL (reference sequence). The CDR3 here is CASSDKGGIGEKLFF. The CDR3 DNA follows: TGTGCCAGCAGCGACAAAGGGGGCATTGGTGAAAAACTGTTTTTT.

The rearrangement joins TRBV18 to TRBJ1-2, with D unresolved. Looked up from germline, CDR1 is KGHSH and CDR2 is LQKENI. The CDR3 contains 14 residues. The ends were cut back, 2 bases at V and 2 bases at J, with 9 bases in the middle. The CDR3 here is CASSPSARNYGYTF. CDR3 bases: TGTGCCAGCTCACCATCAGCCAGGAACTATGGCTACACCTTC.

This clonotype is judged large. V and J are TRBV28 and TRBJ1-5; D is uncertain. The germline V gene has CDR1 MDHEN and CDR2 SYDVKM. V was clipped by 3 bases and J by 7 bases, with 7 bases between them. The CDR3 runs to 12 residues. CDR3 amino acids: CASSFGNQPQHF. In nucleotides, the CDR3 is TGTGCCAGCAGTTTTGGGAACCAGCCCCAGCATTTT. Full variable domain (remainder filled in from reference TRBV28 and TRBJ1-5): DVKVTQSSRYLVKRTGEKVFLECVQDMDHENMFWYRQDPGLGLRLIYFSYDVKMKEKGDIPEGYSVSREKKERFSLILESASTNQTSMYLCASSFGNQPQHFGDGTRLSIL.

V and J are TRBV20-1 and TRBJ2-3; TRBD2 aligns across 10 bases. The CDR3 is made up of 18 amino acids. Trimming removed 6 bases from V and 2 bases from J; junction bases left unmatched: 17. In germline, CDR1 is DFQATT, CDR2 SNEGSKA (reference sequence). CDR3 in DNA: TGCAGTGCCGCTAGTGGTAGCGGGGGGCTTATCACCACAGATACGCAGTATTTT. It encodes CSAASGSGGLITTDTQYF.

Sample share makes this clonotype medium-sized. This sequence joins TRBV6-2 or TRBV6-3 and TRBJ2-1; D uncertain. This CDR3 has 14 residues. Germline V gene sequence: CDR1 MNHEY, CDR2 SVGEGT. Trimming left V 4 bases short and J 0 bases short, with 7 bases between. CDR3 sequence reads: CASSFDTSYNEQFF. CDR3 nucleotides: TGTGCCAGCAGTTTTGACACCTCCTACAATGAGCAGTTCTTC.

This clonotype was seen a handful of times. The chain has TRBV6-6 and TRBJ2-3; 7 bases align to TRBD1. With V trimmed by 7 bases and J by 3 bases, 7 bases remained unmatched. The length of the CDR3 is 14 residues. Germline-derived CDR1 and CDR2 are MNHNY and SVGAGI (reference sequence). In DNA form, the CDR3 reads TGTGCCAGCACCAAACGACAGGGTACAGATACGCAGTATTTT. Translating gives CASTKRQGTDTQYF.

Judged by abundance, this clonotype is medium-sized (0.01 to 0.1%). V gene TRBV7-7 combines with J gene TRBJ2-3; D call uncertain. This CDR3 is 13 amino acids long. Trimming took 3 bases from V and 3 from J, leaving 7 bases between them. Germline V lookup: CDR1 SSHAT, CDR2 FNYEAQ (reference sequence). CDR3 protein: CASSLVRTDTQYF. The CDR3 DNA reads TGTGCCAGCAGCTTGGTCAGGACAGATACGCAGTATTTT.

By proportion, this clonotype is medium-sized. The CDR3 loop reads CASRGAGSYNEQFF. DNA for the CDR3: TGTGCCAGCCGGGGAGCGGGTAGCTACAATGAGCAGTTCTTC. This chain links TRBV27 with TRBJ2-1; TRBD2 is a possible D gene (6 bases). Germline assignment: CDR1 MNHEY and CDR2 SMNVEV (reference sequence). This CDR3 contains 14 residues. V shed 8 bases and J shed 3 bases, with 14 bases lying between them.

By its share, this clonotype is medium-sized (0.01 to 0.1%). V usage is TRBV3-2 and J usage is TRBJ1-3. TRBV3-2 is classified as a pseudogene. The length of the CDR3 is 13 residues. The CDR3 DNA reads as TGTGCCAGCAAAAGTTTCTCTGGAAACACCATATATTTT. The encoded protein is CASKSFSGNTIYF.

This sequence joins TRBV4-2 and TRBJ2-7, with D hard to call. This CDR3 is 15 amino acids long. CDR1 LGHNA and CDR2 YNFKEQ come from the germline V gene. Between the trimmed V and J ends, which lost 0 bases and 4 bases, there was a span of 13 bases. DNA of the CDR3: TGTGCCAGCAGCCAAGATCAGGTTAGCAATTACGAGCAGTACTTC. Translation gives CASSQDQVSNYEQYF.

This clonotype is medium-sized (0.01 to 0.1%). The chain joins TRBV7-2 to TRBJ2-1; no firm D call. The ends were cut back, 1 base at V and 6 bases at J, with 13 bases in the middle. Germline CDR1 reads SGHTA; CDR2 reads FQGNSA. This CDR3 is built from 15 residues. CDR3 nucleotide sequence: TGTGCCAGCAGCTTAGGAGGATTTCTGGTCAATGAGCAGTTCTTC. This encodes CASSLGGFLVNEQFF. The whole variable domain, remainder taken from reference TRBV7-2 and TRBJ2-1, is GAGVSQSPSNKVTEKGKDVELRCDPISGHTALYWYRQSLGQGLEFLIYFQGNSAPDKSGLPSDRFSAERTGGSVSTLTIQRTQQEDSAVYLCASSLGGFLVNEQFFGPGTRLTVL.

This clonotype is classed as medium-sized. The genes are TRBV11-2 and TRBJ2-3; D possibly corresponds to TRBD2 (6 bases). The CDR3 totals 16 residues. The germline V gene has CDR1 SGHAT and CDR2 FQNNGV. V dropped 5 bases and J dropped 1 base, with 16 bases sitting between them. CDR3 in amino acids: CASSPATGVGTDTQYF. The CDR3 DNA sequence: TGTGCCAGCAGCCCCGCAACGGGGGTGGGCACAGATACGCAGTATTTT. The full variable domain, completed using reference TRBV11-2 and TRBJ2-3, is EAGVAQSPRYKIIEKRQSVAFWCNPISGHATLYWYQQILGQGPKLLIQFQNNGVVDDSQLPKDRFSAERLKGVDSTLKIQPAKLEDSAVYLCASSPATGVGTDTQYFGPGTRLTVL.

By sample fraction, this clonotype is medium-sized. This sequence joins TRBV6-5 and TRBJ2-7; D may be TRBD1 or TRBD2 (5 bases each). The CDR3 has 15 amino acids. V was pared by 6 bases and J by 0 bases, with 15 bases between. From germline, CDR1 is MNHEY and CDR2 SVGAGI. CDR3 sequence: CASRGRSGSSYEQYF. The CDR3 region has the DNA TGTGCCAGCAGGGGACGTTCGGGAAGCTCCTACGAGCAGTACTTC.

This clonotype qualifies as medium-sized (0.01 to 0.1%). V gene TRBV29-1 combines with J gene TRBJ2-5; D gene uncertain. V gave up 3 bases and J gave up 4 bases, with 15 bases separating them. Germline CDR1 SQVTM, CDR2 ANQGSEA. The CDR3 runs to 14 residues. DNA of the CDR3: TGCAGCGTTGACGCTCCCGGCACGGCAGAGACCCAGTACTTC. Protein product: CSVDAPGTAETQYF.

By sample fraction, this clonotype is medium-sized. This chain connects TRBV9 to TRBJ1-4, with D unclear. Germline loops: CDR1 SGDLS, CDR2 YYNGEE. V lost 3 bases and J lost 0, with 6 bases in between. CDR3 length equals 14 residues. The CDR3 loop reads CASSGHATNEKLFF. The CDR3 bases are TGTGCCAGCAGCGGGCACGCAACTAATGAAAAACTGTTTTTT.

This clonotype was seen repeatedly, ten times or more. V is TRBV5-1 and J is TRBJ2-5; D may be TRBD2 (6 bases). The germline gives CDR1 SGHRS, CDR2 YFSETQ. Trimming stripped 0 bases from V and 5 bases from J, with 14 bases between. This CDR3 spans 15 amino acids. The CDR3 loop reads CASSLGSGVGETQYF. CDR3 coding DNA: TGCGCCAGCAGCTTGGGGTCGGGGGTCGGCGAGACCCAGTACTTC.

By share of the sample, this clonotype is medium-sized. The chain's CDR3 is CATKYPGQPQHF. The CDR3 DNA follows: TGTGCCACCAAATACCCCGGTCAGCCCCAGCATTTT. The genes are TRBV6-2 or TRBV6-3 and TRBJ1-5; the D is unclear. V lost 10 bases and J lost 6, with 13 bases in between. This CDR3 region has 12 residues. In germline, CDR1 is MNHEY, CDR2 SVGEGT.

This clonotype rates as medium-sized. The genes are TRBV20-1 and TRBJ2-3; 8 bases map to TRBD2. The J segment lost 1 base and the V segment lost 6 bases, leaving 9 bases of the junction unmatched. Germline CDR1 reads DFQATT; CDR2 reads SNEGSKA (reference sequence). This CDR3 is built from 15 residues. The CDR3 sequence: CSAQKTGLGTDTQYF. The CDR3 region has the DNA TGCAGTGCCCAAAAAACGGGACTAGGCACAGATACGCAGTATTTT.

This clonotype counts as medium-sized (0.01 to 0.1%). CDR3 DNA sequence: TGTGCCAGTAGTCGGGGGGAAATCGGTGGCTACACCTTC. Translated: CASSRGEIGGYTF. The V and J genes are TRBV19 and TRBJ1-2, with a possible D match to TRBD1 (5 bases). Germline V CDR1 and CDR2: LNHDA, SQIVND (reference sequence). CDR3 length equals 13 residues. V dropped 5 bases and J dropped 7 bases, with 14 bases sitting between them.

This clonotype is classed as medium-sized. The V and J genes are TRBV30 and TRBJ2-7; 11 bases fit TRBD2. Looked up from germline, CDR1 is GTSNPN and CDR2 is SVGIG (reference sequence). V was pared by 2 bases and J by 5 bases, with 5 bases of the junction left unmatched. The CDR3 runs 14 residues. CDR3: CAWSFSGGAHEQYF. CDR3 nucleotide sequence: TGTGCCTGGAGTTTTAGCGGGGGGGCACACGAGCAGTACTTC.

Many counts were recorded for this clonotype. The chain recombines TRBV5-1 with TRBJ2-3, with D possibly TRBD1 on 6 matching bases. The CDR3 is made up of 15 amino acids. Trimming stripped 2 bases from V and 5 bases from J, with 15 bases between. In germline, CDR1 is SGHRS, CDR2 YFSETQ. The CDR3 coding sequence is TGCGCCAGCAGCTTCTGGGGGCAAGTTCAAGATACGCAGTATTTT. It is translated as CASSFWGQVQDTQYF.